Listed here is a single TCR beta chain. Its antigen is undetermined. Data came from immunoSEQ multiplex PCR; TCRdb stores just in-frame clones and leaves some out. This table holds about 680,000 clones, around 92% found once. This specimen comes from a study of Ad26.COV2.S vaccination and SARS-CoV-2 variants. The treatment here: roughly 19 received Ad26.COV2.S at low or high dose, single or two shots; 5 received placebo; per-sample allocation not given. After the first vaccine or placebo injection, samples were drawn on day 63. Ad26 vector vaccine expressed Wuhan-strain SARS-CoV-2 spike. The CDR3 is made up of 14 amino acids. V was trimmed by 2 bases and J by 7 bases, leaving 11 bases between them. The germline V gene has CDR1 MNHNS and CDR2 SASEGT. Regarding the study as a whole: Spike-specific TCR breadth was greater after Ad26.COV2.S than placebo. Measurements of TCR breadth and depth may have given underestimates of the total T cell responses. For non-spike TCRs, breadth in vaccine recipients resembled that in placebo recipients.

The sequence came from a person aged 18-65 years who received the Ad26.COV2.S COVID-19 vaccine or a placebo. The sample in question was peripheral blood, obtained in a trial of Ad26.COV2.S vaccine versus placebo. V gene TRBV6-1 combines with J gene TRBJ1-4, with a weak D call TRBD1 (6 bases). CDR3 in DNA: TGTGCCAGCAGTGAACGGCAGGGGCCTGAAAAACTGTTTTTT. It codes for CASSERQGPEKLFF.